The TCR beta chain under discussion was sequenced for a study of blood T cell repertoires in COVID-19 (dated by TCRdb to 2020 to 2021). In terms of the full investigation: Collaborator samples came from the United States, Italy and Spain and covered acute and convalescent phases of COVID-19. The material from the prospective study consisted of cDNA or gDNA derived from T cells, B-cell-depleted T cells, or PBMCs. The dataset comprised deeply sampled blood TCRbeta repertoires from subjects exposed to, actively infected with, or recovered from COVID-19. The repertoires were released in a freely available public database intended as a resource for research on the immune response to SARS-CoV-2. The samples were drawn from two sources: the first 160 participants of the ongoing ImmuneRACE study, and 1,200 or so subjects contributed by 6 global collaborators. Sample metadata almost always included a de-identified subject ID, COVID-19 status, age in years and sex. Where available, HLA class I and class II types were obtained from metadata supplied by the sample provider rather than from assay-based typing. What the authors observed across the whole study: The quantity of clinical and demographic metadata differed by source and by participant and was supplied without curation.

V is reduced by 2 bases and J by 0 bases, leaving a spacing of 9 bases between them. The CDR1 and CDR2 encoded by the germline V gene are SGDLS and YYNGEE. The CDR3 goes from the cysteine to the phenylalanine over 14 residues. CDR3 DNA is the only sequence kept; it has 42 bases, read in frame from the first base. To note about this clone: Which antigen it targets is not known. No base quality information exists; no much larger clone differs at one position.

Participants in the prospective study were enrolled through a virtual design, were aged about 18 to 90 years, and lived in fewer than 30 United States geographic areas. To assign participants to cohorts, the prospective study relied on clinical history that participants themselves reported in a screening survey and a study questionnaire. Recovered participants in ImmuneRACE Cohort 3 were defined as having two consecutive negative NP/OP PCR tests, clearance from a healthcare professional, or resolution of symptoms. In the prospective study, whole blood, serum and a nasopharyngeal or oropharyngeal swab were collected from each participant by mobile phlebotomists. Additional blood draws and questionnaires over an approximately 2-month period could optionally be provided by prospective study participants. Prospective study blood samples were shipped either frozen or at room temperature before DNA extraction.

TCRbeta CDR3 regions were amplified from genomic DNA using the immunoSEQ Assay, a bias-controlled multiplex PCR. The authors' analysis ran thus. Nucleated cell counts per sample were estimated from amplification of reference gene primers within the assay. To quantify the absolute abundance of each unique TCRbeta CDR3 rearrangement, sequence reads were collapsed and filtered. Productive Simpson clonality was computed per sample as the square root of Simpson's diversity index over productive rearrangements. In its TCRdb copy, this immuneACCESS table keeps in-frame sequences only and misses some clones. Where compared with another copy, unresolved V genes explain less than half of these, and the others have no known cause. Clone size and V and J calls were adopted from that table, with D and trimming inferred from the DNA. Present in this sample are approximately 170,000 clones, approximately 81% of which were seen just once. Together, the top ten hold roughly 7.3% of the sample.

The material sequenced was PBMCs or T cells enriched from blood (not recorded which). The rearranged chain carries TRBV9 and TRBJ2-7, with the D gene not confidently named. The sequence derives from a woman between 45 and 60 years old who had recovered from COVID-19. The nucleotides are TGTGCCAGCAGCGTGACTCCAGACTCCTACGAGCAGTACTTC. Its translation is CASSVTPDSYEQYF.